These 20 T cell receptor beta chains originate from one sample sequenced in a study of T cells after yellow fever vaccination. TCRdb reanalysed the 5' RACE reads using MiXCR and keeps one entry per CDR3 protein. The sample includes more than 300,000 distinct CDR3 sequences, 3.5% to 5% of them seen just once. The sample in question was PBMCs, obtained 15 days after the yellow fever booster vaccination. These receptors were obtained from a man in his late teens or twenties who received the YFV17D yellow fever vaccine.

The chain links TRBV7-2 to TRBJ1-1; tentative D call: TRBD1 (5 bases). This CDR3 is 14 amino acids long. V shed 1 base and J shed 8 bases, with 14 bases lying between them. CDR1 is SGHTA, CDR2 FQGNSA, per germline. DNA for the CDR3: TGTGCCAGCAGCTTAGTGGTGGCAGGGTCAGAAGCTTTCTTT. Amino acids: CASSLVVAGSEAFF.

In this sample, this clonotype turned up a few times. The chain joins TRBV5-4 to TRBJ2-5; 12 nucleotides line up with TRBD1. J was trimmed by 4 bases and V by 4 bases; bases with no gene match: 17. CDR1 and CDR2 (germline): SGHNT, YYREEE (reference sequence). CDR3 length: 19 residues. The CDR3 is CASSSDYAGQGAAGETQYF. The CDR3 DNA reads as TGTGCCAGCAGCAGCGACTATGCGGGACAGGGGGCCGCGGGAGAGACCCAGTACTTC. The whole variable domain, filled in from reference TRBV5-4 and TRBJ2-5, reads ETGVTQSPTHLIKTRGQQVTLRCSSQSGHNTVSWYQQALGQGPQFIFQYYREEENGRGNFPPRFSGLQFPNYSSELNVNALELDDSALYLCASSSDYAGQGAAGETQYFGPGTRLLVL.

The J gene is TRBJ2-7, the V gene TRBV6-5; D assignment may be TRBD1 or TRBD2 (7 bases each). Germline V CDR1 and CDR2: MNHEY, SVGAGI. The CDR3 is 17 amino acids. The V and J ends lost 5 bases and 3 bases respectively, with 23 bases between them. The CDR3 protein is CASSRRAGQRTIYEQYF. The CDR3 coding sequence is TGTGCCAGCAGTAGGCGAGCGGGACAGCGGACGATCTACGAGCAGTACTTC.

V is TRBV10-3 and J is TRBJ1-1; TRBD1 matches 10 bases. V lost 9 bases, J lost 3 bases, and 1 base stayed unmatched. CDR1 ENHRY and CDR2 SYGVKD come from the germline V gene. The CDR3 is 12 residues long. The CDR3 DNA reads TGTGCCATTGGACAGGGGGACACTGAAGCTTTCTTT. Residues: CAIGQGDTEAFF.

The chain combines TRBV13 with TRBJ2-5; 8 bases match TRBD1. CDR3 length: 14 residues. Per germline, CDR1 PRHDT and CDR2 FYEKMQ (reference sequence). J was trimmed by 4 bases and V by 6 bases; bases with no gene match: 7. The chain's CDR3 is CASSRQGSRETQYF. Here the CDR3 DNA reads TGTGCCAGCAGTCGACAGGGGTCCAGAGAGACCCAGTACTTC.

Regarding this clonotype: A much larger clonotype is one base distant, so this may be a read error. The chain uses TRBV7-9 and TRBJ2-5; 8 nucleotides agree with TRBD1. The germline CDR1 and CDR2 sequences are SEHNR and FQNEAQ (reference sequence). V lost 8 bases to trimming and J lost 5 bases; unmatched junction nucleotides: 10. CDR3 length: 14 residues. CDR3 residues: CASRTDRGWETQYF. The CDR3 DNA reads TGTGCCAGCCGCACAGACAGGGGCTGGGAGACCCAGTACTTC.

Many counts were recorded for this clonotype. This chain uses TRBV27 with TRBJ1-1, with no clear D. V lost 5 bases and J lost 6, with 13 bases in between. Germline V gives CDR1 MNHEY, CDR2 SMNVEV (reference sequence). The CDR3 extends over 13 amino acids. The CDR3 protein is CASSTARTSEAFF. The CDR3 DNA reads as TGTGCCAGCAGTACCGCGAGGACTTCTGAAGCTTTCTTT.

The chain links TRBV12-3 or TRBV12-4 to TRBJ2-5; D is possibly TRBD1 or TRBD2 (5 bases each). This CDR3 spans 13 amino acids. The V gene lost 4 bases and the J gene lost 3 bases, with 9 bases spanning the gap. The CDR3 bases are TGTGCCAGCAGTTACCGGGGCGAAGAGACCCAGTACTTC. Translation: CASSYRGEETQYF.

The J gene is TRBJ1-4, the V gene TRBV4-1; D unresolved. The CDR3 runs 14 residues. Germline V gene lookup returns CDR1 MGHRA and CDR2 YSYEKL. Trimming stripped 2 bases from V and 4 bases from J, with 8 bases between. CDR3 nucleotides: TGCGCCAGCAGCCAACAGTCCAATAATGAAAAACTGTTTTTT. Amino acid sequence: CASSQQSNNEKLFF.

This clonotype was seen repeatedly, ten times or more. The J gene is TRBJ2-1, the V gene TRBV6-2 or TRBV6-3, with 9 bases fitting TRBD2. V gave up 0 bases and J gave up 9 bases; unmatched junction bases: 15. The CDR3 has 18 amino acids. Germline CDR1 reads MNHEY; CDR2 reads SVGEGT. CDR3 sequence: CASSYSTSLAGSTVEQFF. The CDR3 DNA reads as TGTGCCAGCAGTTACTCGACATCTCTAGCGGGGTCAACGGTTGAGCAGTTCTTC.

This clonotype was detected ten times or more. The genes are TRBV18 and TRBJ2-2; maybe TRBD1 (6 bases). The germline V and J ends were trimmed by 1 base and 5 bases, with 14 bases remaining between them. The CDR3 spans 16 residues. Looked up from germline, CDR1 is KGHSH and CDR2 is LQKENI. CDR3 in DNA: TGTGCCAGCTCACCACAGGGGGTTGTCCAAACCGGGGAGCTGTTTTTT. Amino acids: CASSPQGVVQTGELFF. Drawing the rest from reference TRBV18 and TRBJ2-2, the complete variable domain is NAGVMQNPRHLVRRRGQEARLRCSPMKGHSHVYWYRQLPEEGLKFMVYLQKENIIDESGMPKERFSAEFPKEGPSILRIQQVVRGDSAAYFCASSPQGVVQTGELFFGEGSRLTVL.

This clonotype was counted only a few times. V gene TRBV6-2 or TRBV6-3 combines with J gene TRBJ2-1; the match to TRBD1 covers 7 bases. This CDR3 has 14 amino acids. V gave up 4 bases and J gave up 7 bases; unmatched junction bases: 7. Per the germline V gene, CDR1 is MNHEY and CDR2 is SVGEGT. The CDR3 bases are TGTGCCAGCAGTTCGCCGGGACAGAAGAATGAGCAGTTCTTC. It is translated as CASSSPGQKNEQFF.

Only a few counts were recorded for this clonotype. This chain connects TRBV9 to TRBJ1-2; D remains ambiguous. This CDR3 spans 13 amino acids. The V and J ends lost 1 base and 8 bases respectively, with 12 bases between them. Germline V gives CDR1 SGDLS, CDR2 YYNGEE. The CDR3 DNA follows: TGTGCCAGCAGCGTACTCCGACCGAGCGGCTACACCTTC. Protein product: CASSVLRPSGYTF.

The chain carries TRBV3-1 and TRBJ1-3; TRBD1 aligns across 8 bases. Unmatched junction bases numbered 5, after V lost 0 bases and J lost 7 bases. The V gene's germline CDR1 is LGHDT and CDR2 YNNKEL (reference sequence). The CDR3 sequence is 15 residues long. CDR3 DNA: TGTGCCAGCAGCCAAGAGACAGGGGCATGGAACACCATATATTTT. This encodes CASSQETGAWNTIYF.

This clonotype was detected a few times. The CDR3 nucleotides are TGTGCCAGCAGCCTTCTCGGGACAGGTTATAGCAATCAGCCCCAGCATTTT. This gives the protein CASSLLGTGYSNQPQHF. The genes are TRBV11-2 and TRBJ1-5; 8 bases align to TRBD1. The CDR3 has 17 amino acids. Germline loops: CDR1 SGHAT, CDR2 FQNNGV. V lost 5 bases, J lost 0 bases, and 9 bases stayed unmatched. The variable domain in full, completed from reference TRBV11-2 and TRBJ1-5, reads EAGVAQSPRYKIIEKRQSVAFWCNPISGHATLYWYQQILGQGPKLLIQFQNNGVVDDSQLPKDRFSAERLKGVDSTLKIQPAKLEDSAVYLCASSLLGTGYSNQPQHFGDGTRLSIL.

V is TRBV27 and J is TRBJ1-6, with TRBD1 as a possible D gene (5 bases). CDR1 and CDR2 from the germline V gene are MNHEY and SMNVEV (reference sequence). V was trimmed by 7 bases and J by 0 bases, leaving 16 bases between them. CDR3 length: 17 residues. This chain's CDR3 is CASTESAGSSYNSPLHF. The DNA of the CDR3 is TGTGCCAGCACCGAATCGGCAGGGTCCTCCTATAATTCACCCCTCCACTTT.

The V gene is TRBV14, the J gene TRBJ1-1; 9 nucleotides match TRBD1. The J segment lost 0 bases and the V segment lost 4 bases, leaving 9 bases of the junction unmatched. Germline V gene data show CDR1 as SGHDN and CDR2 as FVKESK. CDR3 length: 17 amino acids. In DNA form, the CDR3 reads TGTGCCAGCAGCCCGGGACAGGGAAGATCGCTGAACACTGAAGCTTTCTTT. Translated, it gives CASSPGQGRSLNTEAFF.

This clonotype was detected many times. The chain couples TRBV6-1 to TRBJ2-7, with D perhaps TRBD2 (6 bases). The V gene's germline CDR1 is MNHNS and CDR2 SASEGT. V lost 6 bases and J 6 bases, leaving 9 bases between the germline ends. The CDR3 length is 11 residues. CDR3 in amino acids: CASREGSEQYF. Here the CDR3 DNA reads TGTGCCAGCAGGGAGGGGAGCGAGCAGTACTTC.

This clonotype was observed at least ten times. V gene TRBV15 combines with J gene TRBJ2-2; either TRBD1 or TRBD2 may fit D (5 bases each). CDR1 is LNHNV and CDR2 is YYDKDF in the germline V gene (reference sequence). The CDR3 consists of 17 residues. V lost 0 bases and J lost 1, with 12 bases in between. Written as DNA, the CDR3 is TGTGCCACCAGCAGAGACCCCGGGACGGTGAACACCGGGGAGCTGTTTTTT. Protein: CATSRDPGTVNTGELFF.

As for this clonotype: It may be a read error: a sequence one base away is much more abundant. The CDR3 ends on some other residue instead of the conserved phenylalanine or tryptophan, so this is likely a read error. The chain recombines TRBV7-2 with TRBJ2-1; D is possibly TRBD2 (5 bases). Per germline, CDR1 SGHTA and CDR2 FQGNSA. This CDR3 spans 14 amino acids. V shed 5 bases and J shed 9 bases, with 17 bases lying between them. CDR3 loop: CASSKWGSVGEQFL. The CDR3 DNA follows: TGTGCCAGCAGCAAATGGGGTAGCGTGGGTGAGCAGTTCTTA.